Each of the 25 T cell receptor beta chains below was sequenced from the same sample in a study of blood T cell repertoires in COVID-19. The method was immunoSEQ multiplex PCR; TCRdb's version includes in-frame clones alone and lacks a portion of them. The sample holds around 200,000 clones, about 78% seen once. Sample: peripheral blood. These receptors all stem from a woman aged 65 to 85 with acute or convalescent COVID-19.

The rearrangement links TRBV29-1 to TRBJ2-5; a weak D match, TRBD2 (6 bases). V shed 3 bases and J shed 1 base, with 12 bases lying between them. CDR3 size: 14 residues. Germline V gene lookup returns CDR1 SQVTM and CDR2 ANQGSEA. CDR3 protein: CSVEGRGGQETQYF. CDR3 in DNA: TGCAGCGTTGAGGGGCGGGGAGGCCAAGAGACCCAGTACTTC.

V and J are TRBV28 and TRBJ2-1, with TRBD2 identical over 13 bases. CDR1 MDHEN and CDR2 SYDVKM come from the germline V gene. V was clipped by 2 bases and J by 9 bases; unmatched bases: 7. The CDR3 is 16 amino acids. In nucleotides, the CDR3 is TGTGCCAGCAGTTTAGCCGGGACTAGCGGGAACGTTGAGCAGTTCTTC. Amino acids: CASSLAGTSGNVEQFF.

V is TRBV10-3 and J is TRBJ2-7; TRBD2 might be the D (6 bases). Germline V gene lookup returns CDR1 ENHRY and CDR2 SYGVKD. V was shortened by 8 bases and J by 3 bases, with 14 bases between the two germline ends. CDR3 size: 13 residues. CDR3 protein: CAILDPGDYEQYF. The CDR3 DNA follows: TGTGCCATCCTAGATCCGGGGGACTACGAGCAGTACTTC.

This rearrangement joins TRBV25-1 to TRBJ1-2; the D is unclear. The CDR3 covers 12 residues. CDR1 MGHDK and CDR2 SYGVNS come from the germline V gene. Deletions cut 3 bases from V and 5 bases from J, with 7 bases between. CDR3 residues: CASSEVRYGYTF. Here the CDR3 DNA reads TGTGCCAGCAGTGAGGTCCGGTATGGCTACACCTTC.

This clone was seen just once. CDR3 residues: CASSIRAGDSPLHF. The CDR3 DNA follows: TGTGCCAGTAGTATAAGGGCGGGGGATTCACCCCTCCACTTT. The J gene is TRBJ1-6, the V gene TRBV19; TRBD1 might be the D (5 bases). Between the trimmed V and J ends, which lost 2 bases and 8 bases, there was a span of 10 bases. Per the germline V gene, CDR1 is LNHDA and CDR2 is SQIVND (reference sequence). This CDR3 is built from 14 residues.

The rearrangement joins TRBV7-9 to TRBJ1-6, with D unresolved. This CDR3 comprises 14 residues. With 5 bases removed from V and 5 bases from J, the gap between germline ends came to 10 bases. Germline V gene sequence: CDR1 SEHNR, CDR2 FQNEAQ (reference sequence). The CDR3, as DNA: TGTGCCAGCAGCCCTGGGAGGGATAATTCACCCCTCCACTTT. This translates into CASSPGRDNSPLHF.

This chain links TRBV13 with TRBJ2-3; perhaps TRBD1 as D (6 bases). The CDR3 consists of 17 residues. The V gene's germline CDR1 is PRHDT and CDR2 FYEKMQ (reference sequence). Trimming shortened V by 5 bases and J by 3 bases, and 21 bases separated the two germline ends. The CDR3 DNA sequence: TGTGCCAGCAGCCAATTAGCAGGGGCCAAGGGAACAGATACGCAGTATTTT. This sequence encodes CASSQLAGAKGTDTQYF.

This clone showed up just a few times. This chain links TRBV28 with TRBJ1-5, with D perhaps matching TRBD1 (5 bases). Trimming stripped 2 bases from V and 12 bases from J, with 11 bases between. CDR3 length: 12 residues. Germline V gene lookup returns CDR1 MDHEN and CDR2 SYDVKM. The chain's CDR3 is CASSLRQQVQHF. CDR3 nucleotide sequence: TGTGCCAGCAGTTTACGACAGCAAGTCCAGCATTTT.

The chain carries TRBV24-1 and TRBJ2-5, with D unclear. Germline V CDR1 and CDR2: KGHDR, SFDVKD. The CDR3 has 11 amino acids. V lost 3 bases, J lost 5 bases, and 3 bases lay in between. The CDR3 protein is CATSDRETQYF. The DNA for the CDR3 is TGTGCCACCAGTGATCGGGAGACCCAGTACTTC.

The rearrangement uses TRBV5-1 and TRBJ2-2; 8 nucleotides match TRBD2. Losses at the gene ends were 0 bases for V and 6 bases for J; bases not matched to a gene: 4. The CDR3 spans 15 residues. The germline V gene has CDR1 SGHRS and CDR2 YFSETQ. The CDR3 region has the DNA TGCGCCAGCAGCTTGGCGGGAGGGGCAGCCGGGGAGCTGTTTTTT. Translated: CASSLAGGAAGELFF.

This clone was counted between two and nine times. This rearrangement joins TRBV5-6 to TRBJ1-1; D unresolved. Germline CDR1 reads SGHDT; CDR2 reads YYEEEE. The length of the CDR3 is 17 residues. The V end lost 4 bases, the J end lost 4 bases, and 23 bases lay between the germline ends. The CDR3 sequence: CASSPLRQSGKGTEAFF. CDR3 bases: TGTGCCAGCAGCCCCCTCCGTCAATCCGGGAAGGGCACTGAAGCTTTCTTT.

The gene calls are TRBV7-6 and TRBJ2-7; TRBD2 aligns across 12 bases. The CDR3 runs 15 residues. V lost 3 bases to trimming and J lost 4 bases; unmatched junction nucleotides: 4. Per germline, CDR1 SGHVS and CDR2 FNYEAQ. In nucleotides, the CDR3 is TGTGCCAGCAGCTTGACTAGCGGGAGTAGTTACGAGCAGTACTTC. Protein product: CASSLTSGSSYEQYF.

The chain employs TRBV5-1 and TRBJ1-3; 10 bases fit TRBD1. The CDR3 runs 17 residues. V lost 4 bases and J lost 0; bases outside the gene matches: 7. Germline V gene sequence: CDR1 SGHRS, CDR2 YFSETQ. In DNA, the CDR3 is TGCGCCAGCAGCGCCGGGACAGGGGCGATCTCTGGAAACACCATATATTTT. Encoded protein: CASSAGTGAISGNTIYF. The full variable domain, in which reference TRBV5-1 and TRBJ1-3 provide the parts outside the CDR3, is KAGVTQTPRYLIKTRGQQVTLSCSPISGHRSVSWYQQTPGQGLQFLFEYFSETQRNKGNFPGRFSGRQFSNSRSEMNVSTLELGDSALYLCASSAGTGAISGNTIYFGEGSWLTVV.

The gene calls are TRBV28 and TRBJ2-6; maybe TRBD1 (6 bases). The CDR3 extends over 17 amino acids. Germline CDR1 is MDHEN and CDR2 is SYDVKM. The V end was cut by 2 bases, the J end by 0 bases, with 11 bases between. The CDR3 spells CASSLAGDLSGANVLTF. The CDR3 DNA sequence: TGTGCCAGCAGTTTAGCAGGGGATCTCTCTGGGGCCAACGTCCTGACTTTC.

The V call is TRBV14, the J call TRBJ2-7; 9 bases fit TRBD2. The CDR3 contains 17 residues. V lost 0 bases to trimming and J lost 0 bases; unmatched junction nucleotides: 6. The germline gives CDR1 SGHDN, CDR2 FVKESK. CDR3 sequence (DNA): TGTGCCAGCAGCCAAGATCTTAATAGCGGGAGCTCCTACGAGCAGTACTTC. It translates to CASSQDLNSGSSYEQYF. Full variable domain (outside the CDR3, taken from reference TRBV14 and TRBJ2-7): EAGVTQFPSHSVIEKGQTVTLRCDPISGHDNLYWYRRVMGKEIKFLLHFVKESKQDESGMPNNRFLAERTGGTYSTLKVQPAELEDSGVYFCASSQDLNSGSSYEQYFGPGTRLTVT.

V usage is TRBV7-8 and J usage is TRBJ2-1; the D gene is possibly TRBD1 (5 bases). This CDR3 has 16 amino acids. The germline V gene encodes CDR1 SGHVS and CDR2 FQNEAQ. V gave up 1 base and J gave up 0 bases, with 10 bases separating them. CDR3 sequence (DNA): TGTGCCAGCAGCTTAGATGGGGCGACCTCCTACAATGAGCAGTTCTTC. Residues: CASSLDGATSYNEQFF.

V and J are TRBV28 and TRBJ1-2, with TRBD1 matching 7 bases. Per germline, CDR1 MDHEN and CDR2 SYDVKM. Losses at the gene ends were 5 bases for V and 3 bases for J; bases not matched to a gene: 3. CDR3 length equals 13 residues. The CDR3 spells CASSKTGYYGYTF. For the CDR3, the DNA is TGTGCCAGCAGTAAGACAGGGTACTATGGCTACACCTTC.

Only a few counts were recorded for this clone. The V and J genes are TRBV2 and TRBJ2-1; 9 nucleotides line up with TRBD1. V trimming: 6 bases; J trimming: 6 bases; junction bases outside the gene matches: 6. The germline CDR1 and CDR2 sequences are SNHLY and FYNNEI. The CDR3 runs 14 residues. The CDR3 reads CASRDGTGSNEQFF. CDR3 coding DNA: TGTGCCAGCAGGGATGGGACAGGGAGCAATGAGCAGTTCTTC.

This CDR3 is CASSPGQSSVEQYF. The CDR3, as DNA: TGTGCCAGCAGCCCGGGACAGTCTTCAGTCGAGCAGTACTTC. The genes are TRBV7-2 and TRBJ2-7; TRBD1 matches at 7 bases. CDR3 length: 14 residues. In germline, CDR1 is SGHTA, CDR2 FQGNSA. The junction had 10 bases not matched to a gene; V was cut back by 5 bases and J by 6 bases.

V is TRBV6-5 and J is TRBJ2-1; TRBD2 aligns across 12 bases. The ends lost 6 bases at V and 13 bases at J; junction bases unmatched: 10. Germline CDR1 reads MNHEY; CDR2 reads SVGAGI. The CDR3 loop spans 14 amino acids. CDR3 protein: CASRPAASGRGQFF. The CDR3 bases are TGTGCCAGCAGGCCGGCGGCTAGCGGGAGGGGTCAGTTCTTC.

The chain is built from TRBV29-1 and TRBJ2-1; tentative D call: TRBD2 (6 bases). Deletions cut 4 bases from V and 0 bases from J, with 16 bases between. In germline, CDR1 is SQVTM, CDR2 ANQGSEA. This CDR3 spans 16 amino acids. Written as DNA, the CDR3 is TGCAGCGTTGTATATGATGTGGGAGGCTCCTACAATGAGCAGTTCTTC. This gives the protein CSVVYDVGGSYNEQFF.

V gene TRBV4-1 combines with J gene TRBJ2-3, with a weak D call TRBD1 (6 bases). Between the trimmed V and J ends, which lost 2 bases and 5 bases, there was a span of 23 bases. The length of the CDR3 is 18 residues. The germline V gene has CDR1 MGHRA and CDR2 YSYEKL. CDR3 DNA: TGCGCCAGCAGCCAACGGGCCATGAGGAGTGGGGGCCTAGATACGCAGTATTTT. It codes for CASSQRAMRSGGLDTQYF.

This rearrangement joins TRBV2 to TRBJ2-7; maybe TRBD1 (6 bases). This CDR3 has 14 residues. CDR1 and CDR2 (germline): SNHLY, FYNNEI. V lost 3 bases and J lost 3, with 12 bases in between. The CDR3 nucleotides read TGTGCCAGCAGTGAGAGGGGGAGAGGCTACGAGCAGTACTTC. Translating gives CASSERGRGYEQYF.

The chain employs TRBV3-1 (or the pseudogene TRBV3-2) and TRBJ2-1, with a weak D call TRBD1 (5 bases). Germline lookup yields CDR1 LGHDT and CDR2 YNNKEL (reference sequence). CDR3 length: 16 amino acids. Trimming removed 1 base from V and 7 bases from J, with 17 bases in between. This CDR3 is CASSQGQALGQNEQFF. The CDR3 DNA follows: TGTGCCAGCAGCCAAGGGCAAGCTTTGGGGCAAAATGAGCAGTTCTTC.

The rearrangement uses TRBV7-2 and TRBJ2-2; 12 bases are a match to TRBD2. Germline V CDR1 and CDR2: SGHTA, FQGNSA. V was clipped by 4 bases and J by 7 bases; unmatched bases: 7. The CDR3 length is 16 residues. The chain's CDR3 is CASSSRLAGVIGELFF. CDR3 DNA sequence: TGTGCCAGCAGCTCAAGACTAGCGGGAGTGATCGGGGAGCTGTTTTTT. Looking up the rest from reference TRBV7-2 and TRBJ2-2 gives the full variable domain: GAGVSQSPSNKVTEKGKDVELRCDPISGHTALYWYRQSLGQGLEFLIYFQGNSAPDKSGLPSDRFSAERTGGSVSTLTIQRTQQEDSAVYLCASSSRLAGVIGELFFGEGSRLTVL.